Shown below are 21 T cell receptor beta chains from a single sample sequenced in a study of shared clonotypes between healthy human individuals. TCRdb's table, derived via immunoSEQ multiplex PCR, lists solely in-frame clones and lacks some. The table includes about 1.9 million clones, 90% to 95% detected once. CD45RO-negative cells were positively selected for CCR7, leaving out terminally differentiated effector memory CD45RA+ cells. Material for sequencing was naive CD8+ T cells from PBMCs. The receptor set was obtained from a man between 18 and 35 years old in good health. Some clones in this sample may be carry-over from other donors' samples.

This clone was seen only once. Other DNA sequences in this specimen translate into the identical CDR3. The chain links TRBV13 to TRBJ2-3; TRBD1 might be the D (6 bases). V lost 0 bases and J lost 1, with 8 bases in between. The germline CDR1 and CDR2 sequences are PRHDT and FYEKMQ (reference sequence). This CDR3 has 15 amino acids. CDR3: CASSLGQGGTDTQYF. CDR3 nucleotides: TGTGCCAGCAGCTTAGGACAGGGAGGCACAGATACGCAGTATTTT. The complete variable domain, with remaining parts taken from reference TRBV13 and TRBJ2-3, reads AAGVIQSPRHLIKEKRETATLKCYPIPRHDTVYWYQQGPGQDPQFLISFYEKMQSDKGSIPDRFSAQQFSDYHSELNMSSLELGDSALYFCASSLGQGGTDTQYFGPGTRLTVL.

V usage is TRBV19 and J usage is TRBJ2-2; 7 nucleotides align to TRBD2. The CDR3 contains 16 residues. The V gene end was trimmed by 8 bases and the J gene end by 1 base; junction bases not matched to a gene: 10. Germline-derived CDR1 and CDR2 are LNHDA and SQIVND (reference sequence). The CDR3 spells CASEITSVVNTGELFF. The CDR3 DNA reads as TGTGCCAGTGAAATTACTAGCGTGGTGAACACCGGGGAGCTGTTTTTT.

This clone was counted once. The gene calls are TRBV27 and TRBJ1-5; 8 positions match TRBD1. CDR3 length: 13 amino acids. The V segment lost 7 bases and the J segment 5 bases; nucleotides outside the gene matches: 4. Germline CDR1 MNHEY, CDR2 SMNVEV (reference sequence). CDR3 protein: CASTSTGDQPQHF. The CDR3 DNA sequence: TGTGCCAGCACCTCGACAGGGGATCAGCCCCAGCATTTT.

The rearrangement uses TRBV7-9 and TRBJ1-1; perhaps TRBD1 as D (5 bases). This CDR3 is 13 amino acids long. Trimming removed 4 bases from V and 5 bases from J, with 11 bases in between. CDR1 SEHNR and CDR2 FQNEAQ come from the germline V gene (reference sequence). The CDR3 sequence: CASSYPGPTEAFF. For the CDR3, the DNA is TGTGCCAGCAGCTATCCAGGGCCGACTGAAGCTTTCTTT.

Comment on this clone: The junction does not match germline at one end; this may be a read error. This chain links TRBV13 with TRBJ1-5; the match to TRBD1 covers 11 bases. CDR1 and CDR2 from the germline V gene are PRHDT and FYEKMQ (reference sequence). CDR3 length equals 15 residues. The DNA for the CDR3 is TGTGCCAGCAGCCTAGGACAGGGGGCCGGTCAGCCCCAGCATTTT. It encodes CASSLGQGAGQPQHF.

The rearrangement uses TRBV13 and TRBJ2-1; 7 positions agree with TRBD2. V dropped 3 bases and J dropped 5; count of bases not matched to a gene: 7. The CDR3 totals 15 residues. From germline, CDR1 is PRHDT and CDR2 FYEKMQ (reference sequence). CDR3 bases: TGTGCCAGCAGCTTGAGACTAGCTCCAAACAATGAGCAGTTCTTC. It is translated as CASSLRLAPNNEQFF.

The chain employs TRBV6-1 and TRBJ2-7; D may correspond to TRBD1 or TRBD2 (7 bases each). This CDR3 is 14 amino acids long. The ends were cut back, 4 bases at V and 6 bases at J, with 16 bases in the middle. The germline V gene has CDR1 MNHNS and CDR2 SASEGT. The CDR3 sequence is CASSVAGGAGEQYF. The CDR3 nucleotides read TGTGCCAGCAGTGTCGCAGGGGGGGCAGGCGAGCAGTACTTC.

The rearrangement uses TRBV30 and TRBJ1-5; D is ambiguous. Trimming left V 2 bases short and J 6 bases short, with 11 bases between. The length of the CDR3 is 13 residues. Germline-derived CDR1 and CDR2 are GTSNPN and SVGIG (reference sequence). The CDR3 bases are TGTGCCTGGAGTTACGGGAGTAGTCAGCCCCAGCATTTT. Protein product: CAWSYGSSQPQHF.

V and J are TRBV14 and TRBJ2-7; D is uncertain. Germline V CDR1 and CDR2: SGHDN, FVKESK. The V and J ends lost 3 bases and 5 bases respectively, with 14 bases between them. The CDR3 is 14 residues long. The CDR3 DNA is TGTGCCAGCAGCCACCGCCCAAGGCATCACGAGCAGTACTTC. This encodes CASSHRPRHHEQYF.

The rearrangement joins TRBV28 to TRBJ1-2; D is undetermined. Trimming took 6 bases from V and 10 from J, leaving 21 bases between them. The CDR3 covers 14 residues. From germline, CDR1 is MDHEN and CDR2 SYDVKM. The CDR3 here is CASREPAASRDYTF. CDR3 nucleotides: TGTGCCAGCAGGGAACCCGCCGCATCTAGGGACTACACCTTC.

The CDR3, as DNA: TGTGCCAGCAGCCCCGAACCGTGGGAGTTGGGCACCGGGGAGCTGTTTTTT. Encoded protein: CASSPEPWELGTGELFF. This chain links TRBV11-3 with TRBJ2-2, with D maybe TRBD2 (5 bases). Germline-derived CDR1 and CDR2 are SGHNT and YENEEA. V lost 5 bases, J lost 4 bases, and 20 bases lay in between. This CDR3 has 17 amino acids.

The genes are TRBV19 and TRBJ2-2; TRBD2 might be the D (6 bases). Trimming left V 1 base short and J 4 bases short, with 19 bases between. Germline CDR1 LNHDA, CDR2 SQIVND (reference sequence). The CDR3 totals 18 residues. The CDR3 is CASSIGVAAGSTTGELFF. CDR3 DNA: TGTGCCAGTAGTATAGGAGTAGCGGCAGGCAGTACCACCGGGGAGCTGTTTTTT.

The CDR3 region is CASSFRQESPRGDTQYF. CDR3 nucleotide sequence: TGTGCCAGCAGTTTCCGTCAGGAAAGTCCTCGGGGAGATACGCAGTATTTT. The chain is built from TRBV28 and TRBJ2-3; the D gene is possibly TRBD2 (5 bases). CDR3 length: 17 amino acids. V shed 3 bases and J shed 5 bases, with 21 bases lying between them. Per germline, CDR1 MDHEN and CDR2 SYDVKM.

The chain carries TRBV11-2 and TRBJ2-7; TRBD2 is a possible D gene (6 bases). The CDR3 runs 13 residues. Germline CDR1 and CDR2: SGHAT and FQNNGV. V was cut by 3 bases and J by 6 bases, with 12 bases left in between. The CDR3 is CASSFLGGTEQYF. In DNA form, the CDR3 reads TGTGCCAGCAGCTTTCTGGGGGGAACCGAGCAGTACTTC.

The chain combines TRBV28 with TRBJ2-1; 7 bases are shared with TRBD2. Germline lookup yields CDR1 MDHEN and CDR2 SYDVKM. V was pared by 5 bases and J by 5 bases, with 12 bases of the junction left unmatched. The length of the CDR3 is 16 residues. CDR3 bases: TGTGCCAGCAGTCCGAGACTAGCAGCGGGCGACAATGAGCAGTTCTTC. This translates into CASSPRLAAGDNEQFF.

V usage is TRBV5-6 and J usage is TRBJ2-7, with TRBD1 matching 8 bases. From germline, CDR1 is SGHDT and CDR2 YYEEEE. V dropped 1 base and J dropped 6; count of bases not matched to a gene: 15. There are 17 residues in the CDR3. CDR3 amino acids: CASSLSQGAYRVREQYF. The CDR3 region has the DNA TGTGCCAGCAGCTTGTCCCAGGGGGCGTACAGGGTACGCGAGCAGTACTTC.

This clone was found once. The genes are TRBV4-1 and TRBJ2-7, with 10 bases lining up with TRBD2. This CDR3 has 16 residues. The V and J ends lost 0 bases and 4 bases, in that order; junction bases with no gene match: 6. The germline CDR1 and CDR2 sequences are MGHRA and YSYEKL. The chain's CDR3 is CASSQDLVLAGYEQYF. The DNA of the CDR3 is TGCGCCAGCAGCCAAGATCTTGTACTAGCGGGATACGAGCAGTACTTC.

Here the CDR3 reads CASSREREGYNEQFF. The CDR3, as DNA: TGTGCCAGCAGCCGAGAGCGGGAGGGTTACAATGAGCAGTTCTTC. The chain couples TRBV7-9 to TRBJ2-1; 10 nucleotides line up with TRBD2. This CDR3 has 15 residues. Losses at the gene ends were 5 bases for V and 4 bases for J; bases not matched to a gene: 5. The V gene's germline CDR1 is SEHNR and CDR2 FQNEAQ (reference sequence).

This sequence joins TRBV7-9 and TRBJ2-7; D gene ambiguous. V lost 3 bases, J lost 2 bases, and 11 bases lay in between. Germline-derived CDR1 and CDR2 are SEHNR and FQNEAQ (reference sequence). This CDR3 comprises 14 residues. The CDR3 loop is CASSLELEAYEQYF. The CDR3 DNA reads as TGTGCCAGCAGCTTGGAACTTGAAGCCTACGAGCAGTACTTC.

The chain is built from TRBV30 and TRBJ1-1; TRBD1 aligns across 7 bases. V lost 4 bases to trimming and J lost 6 bases; unmatched junction nucleotides: 2. The CDR3 has 11 amino acids. Germline V gene data show CDR1 as GTSNPN and CDR2 as SVGIG (reference sequence). The CDR3 nucleotides read TGTGCCTGGACAGGGGGACCTGAAGCTTTCTTT. As protein: CAWTGGPEAFF.

The genes are TRBV4-3 and TRBJ2-5; D tentatively fits TRBD1 or TRBD2 (5 bases each). This CDR3 is 15 amino acids long. Trimming took 0 bases from V and 5 from J, leaving 13 bases between them. From germline, CDR1 is LGHNA and CDR2 YSLEER. Here the CDR3 reads CASSQEEGRDETQYF. DNA for the CDR3: TGCGCCAGCAGCCAAGAAGAGGGAAGGGACGAGACCCAGTACTTC.